There are many counts of the clone carrying this T cell receptor (beta chain). CDR1 is SGHRS, CDR2 YFSETQ, per germline. V was shortened by 0 bases and J by 4 bases, with 7 bases between the two germline ends. The CDR3 loop spans 14 amino acids. Researchers took RNA transcripts and amplified TCR beta CDR3 regions from them. An opening RT-PCR round employed HTBI primers and preceded a second-round multiplex PCR. TCRdb re-derived calls from the multiplex PCR reads in MiXCR, one entry per CDR3 protein. This table has about 700,000 distinct CDR3 sequences, just over 40% appearing once. This entry belongs to a study of Graves' ophthalmopathy and Graves' hyperthyroidism.

The sequenced sample was peripheral blood. The V call is TRBV5-1, the J call TRBJ2-2; no clear D. The sequence came from an adult man with Graves' ophthalmopathy. The CDR3 region has the DNA TGCGCCAGCAGCTTGGTTGGGCGCACCGGGGAGCTGTTTTTT. Protein product: CASSLVGRTGELFF. The full variable domain, completed using reference TRBV5-1 and TRBJ2-2, is KAGVTQTPRYLIKTRGQQVTLSCSPISGHRSVSWYQQTPGQGLQFLFEYFSETQRNKGNFPGRFSGRQFSNSRSEMNVSTLELGDSALYLCASSLVGRTGELFFGEGSRLTVL.